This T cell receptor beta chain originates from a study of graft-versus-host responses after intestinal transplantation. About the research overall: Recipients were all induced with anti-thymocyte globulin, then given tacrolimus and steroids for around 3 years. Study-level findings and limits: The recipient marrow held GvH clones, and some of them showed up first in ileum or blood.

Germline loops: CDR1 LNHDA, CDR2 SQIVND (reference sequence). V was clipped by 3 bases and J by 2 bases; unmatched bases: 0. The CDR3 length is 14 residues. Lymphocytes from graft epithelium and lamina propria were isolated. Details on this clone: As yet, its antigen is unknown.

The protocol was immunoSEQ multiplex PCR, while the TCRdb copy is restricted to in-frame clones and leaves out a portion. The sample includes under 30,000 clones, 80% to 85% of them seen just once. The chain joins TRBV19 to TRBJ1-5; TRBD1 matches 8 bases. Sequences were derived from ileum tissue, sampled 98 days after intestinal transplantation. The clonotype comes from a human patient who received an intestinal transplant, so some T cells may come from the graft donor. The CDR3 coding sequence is TGTGCCAGTAGTATGGGACAGGGCAATCAGCCCCAGCATTTT. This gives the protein CASSMGQGNQPQHF.